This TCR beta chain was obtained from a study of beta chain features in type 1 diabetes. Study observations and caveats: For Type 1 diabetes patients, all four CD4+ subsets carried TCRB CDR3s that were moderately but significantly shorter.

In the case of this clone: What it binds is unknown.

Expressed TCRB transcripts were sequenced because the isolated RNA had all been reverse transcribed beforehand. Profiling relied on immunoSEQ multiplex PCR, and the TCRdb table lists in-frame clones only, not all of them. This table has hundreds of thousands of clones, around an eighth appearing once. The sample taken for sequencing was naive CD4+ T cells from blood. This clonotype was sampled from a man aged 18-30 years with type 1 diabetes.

Here the CDR3 reads CASTERDSPYEQYF. The CDR3 DNA follows: TGTGCCAGCACCGAACGGGACAGCCCCTACGAGCAGTACTTC. The chain recombines TRBV7-9 with TRBJ2-7; 7 nucleotides align to TRBD1. Germline V gene sequence: CDR1 SEHNR, CDR2 FQNEAQ (reference sequence). The V and J ends lost 7 bases and 2 bases, in that order; junction bases with no gene match: 8. The length of the CDR3 is 14 residues. Full variable domain (remainder filled in from reference TRBV7-9 and TRBJ2-7): DTGVSQNPRHKITKRGQNVTFRCDPISEHNRLYWYRQTLGQGPEFLTYFQNEAQLEKSRLLSDRFSAERPKGSFSTLEIQRTEQGDSAMYLCASTERDSPYEQYFGPGTRLTVT.